The clone carrying this T cell receptor beta chain has more than one count but fewer than ten. The V gene's germline CDR1 is MNHEY and CDR2 SVGAGI. Trimming cost V 5 bases and J 11 bases, with 12 bases left between them. CDR3 length: 12 residues. The authors amplified TCR beta CDR3 regions from RNA transcripts. RT-PCR in the first round used HTBI primers; a second-round multiplex PCR followed. In TCRdb, the multiplex PCR reads were re-called with MiXCR into one record per CDR3 protein. The sample lists about 1.1 million distinct CDR3 sequences; less than 45% were seen once. Patients in the hyperthyroidism group, adults aged 18 to 65, were newly diagnosed, under 2 months' duration. Diagnosis was based on clinical symptoms, serum thyroxine, TRAb, thyroid ultrasound and orbital computed tomography. The source of the sample is a study of Graves' ophthalmopathy and Graves' hyperthyroidism.

The genes are TRBV6-5 and TRBJ1-4, with a tentative D call TRBD1 (6 bases). The TCR comes from an adult man with Graves' hyperthyroidism. Specimen: peripheral blood or thyroid tissue (not recorded which). CDR3 bases: TGTGCCAGCAGTGCTACAGGGCGGAAACTGTTTTTT. Translating gives CASSATGRKLFF.